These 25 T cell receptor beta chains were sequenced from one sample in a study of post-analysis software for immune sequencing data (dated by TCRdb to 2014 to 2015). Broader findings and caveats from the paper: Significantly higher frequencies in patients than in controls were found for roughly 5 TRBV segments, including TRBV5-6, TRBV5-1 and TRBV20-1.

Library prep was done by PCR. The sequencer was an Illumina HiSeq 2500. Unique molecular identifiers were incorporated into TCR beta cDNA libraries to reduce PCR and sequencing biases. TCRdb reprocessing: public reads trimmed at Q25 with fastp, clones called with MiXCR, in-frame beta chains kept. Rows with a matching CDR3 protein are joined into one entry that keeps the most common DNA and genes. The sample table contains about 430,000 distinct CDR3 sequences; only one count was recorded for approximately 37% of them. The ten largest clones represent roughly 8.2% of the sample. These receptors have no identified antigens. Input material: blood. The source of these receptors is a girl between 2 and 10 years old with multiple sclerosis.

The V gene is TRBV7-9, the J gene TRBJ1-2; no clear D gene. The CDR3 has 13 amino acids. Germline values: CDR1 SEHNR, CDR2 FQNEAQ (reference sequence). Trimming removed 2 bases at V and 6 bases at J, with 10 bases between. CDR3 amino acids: CASSLLHANGYTF. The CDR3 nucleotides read TGTGCCAGCAGCTTACTCCATGCGAATGGCTACACCTTC.

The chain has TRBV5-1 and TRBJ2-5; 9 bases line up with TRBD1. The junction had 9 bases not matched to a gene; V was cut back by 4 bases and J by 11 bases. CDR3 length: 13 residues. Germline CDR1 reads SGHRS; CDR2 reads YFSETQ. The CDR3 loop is CASSRTGGHGQYF. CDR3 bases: TGCGCCAGCAGCCGTACAGGGGGCCACGGGCAGTACTTC.

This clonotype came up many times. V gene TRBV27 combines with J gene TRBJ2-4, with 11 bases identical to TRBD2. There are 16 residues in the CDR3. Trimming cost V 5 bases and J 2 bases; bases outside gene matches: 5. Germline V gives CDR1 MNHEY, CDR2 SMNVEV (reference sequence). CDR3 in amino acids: CASSQTSGKTKNIQYF. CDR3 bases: TGTGCCAGCAGTCAGACTAGCGGGAAAACCAAAAACATTCAGTACTTC.

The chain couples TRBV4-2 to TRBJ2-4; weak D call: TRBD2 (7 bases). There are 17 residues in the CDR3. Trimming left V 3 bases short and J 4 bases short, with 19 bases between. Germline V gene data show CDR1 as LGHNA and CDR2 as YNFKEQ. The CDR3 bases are TGTGCCAGCAGCCAGACGGAGGGGGGGGATCTAAAAAACATTCAGTACTTC. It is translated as CASSQTEGGDLKNIQYF.

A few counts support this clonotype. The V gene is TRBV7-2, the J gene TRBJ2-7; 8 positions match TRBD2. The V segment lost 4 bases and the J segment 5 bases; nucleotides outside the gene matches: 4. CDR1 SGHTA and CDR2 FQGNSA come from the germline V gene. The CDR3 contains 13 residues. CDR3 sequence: CASSYPGLDEQYF. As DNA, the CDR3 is TGTGCCAGCAGCTACCCGGGACTAGACGAGCAGTACTTC.

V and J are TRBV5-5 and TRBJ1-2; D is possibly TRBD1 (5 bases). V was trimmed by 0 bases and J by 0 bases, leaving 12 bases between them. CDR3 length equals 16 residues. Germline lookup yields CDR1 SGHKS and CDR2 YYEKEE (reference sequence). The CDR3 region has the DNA TGTGCCAGCAGCTTGGCTGTGACAGCTACTAACTATGGCTACACCTTC. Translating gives CASSLAVTATNYGYTF. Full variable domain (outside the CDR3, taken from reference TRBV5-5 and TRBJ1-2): DAGVTQSPTHLIKTRGQQVTLRCSPISGHKSVSWYQQVLGQGPQFIFQYYEKEERGRGNFPDRFSARQFPNYSSELNVNALLLGDSALYLCASSLAVTATNYGYTFGSGTRLTVV.

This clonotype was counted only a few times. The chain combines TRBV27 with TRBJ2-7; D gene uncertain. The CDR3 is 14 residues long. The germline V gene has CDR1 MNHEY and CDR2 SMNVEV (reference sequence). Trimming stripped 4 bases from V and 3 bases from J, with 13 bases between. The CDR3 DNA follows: TGTGCCAGCAGTTCCACTACGATTGGCTACGAGCAGTACTTC. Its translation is CASSSTTIGYEQYF.

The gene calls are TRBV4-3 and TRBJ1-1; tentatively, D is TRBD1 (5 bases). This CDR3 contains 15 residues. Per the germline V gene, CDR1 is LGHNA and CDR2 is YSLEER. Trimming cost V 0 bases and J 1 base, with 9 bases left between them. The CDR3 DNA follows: TGCGCCAGCAGCCAAGATGGACACCCGAACACTGAAGCTTTCTTT. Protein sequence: CASSQDGHPNTEAFF.

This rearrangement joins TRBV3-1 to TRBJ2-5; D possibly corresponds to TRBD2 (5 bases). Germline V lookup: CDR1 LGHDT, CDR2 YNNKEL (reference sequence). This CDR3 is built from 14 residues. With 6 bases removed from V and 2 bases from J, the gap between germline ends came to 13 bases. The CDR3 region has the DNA TGTGCCAGCAGATCGACTACCTCGCAAGAGACCCAGTACTTC. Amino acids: CASRSTTSQETQYF.

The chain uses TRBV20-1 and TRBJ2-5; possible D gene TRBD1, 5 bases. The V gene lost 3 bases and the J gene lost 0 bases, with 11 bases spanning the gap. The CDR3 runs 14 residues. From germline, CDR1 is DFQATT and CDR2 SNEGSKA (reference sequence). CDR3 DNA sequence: TGCAGTGCTAGCGGGCAGGGAAACCAAGAGACCCAGTACTTC. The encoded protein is CSASGQGNQETQYF.

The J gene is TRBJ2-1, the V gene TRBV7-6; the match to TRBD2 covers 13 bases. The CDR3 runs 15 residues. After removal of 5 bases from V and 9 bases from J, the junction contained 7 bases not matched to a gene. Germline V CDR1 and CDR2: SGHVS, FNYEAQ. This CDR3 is CASSLTSGGAGEQFF. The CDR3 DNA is TGTGCCAGCAGCCTTACTAGCGGGGGGGCTGGTGAGCAGTTCTTC.

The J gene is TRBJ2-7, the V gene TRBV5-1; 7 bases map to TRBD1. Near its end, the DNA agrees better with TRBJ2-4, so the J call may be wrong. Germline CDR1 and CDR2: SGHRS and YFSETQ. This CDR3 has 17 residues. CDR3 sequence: CASNWDPGQPNKNIQYF. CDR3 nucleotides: TGCGCCAGCAACTGGGACCCGGGACAGCCTAACAAAAACATTCAGTACTTC.

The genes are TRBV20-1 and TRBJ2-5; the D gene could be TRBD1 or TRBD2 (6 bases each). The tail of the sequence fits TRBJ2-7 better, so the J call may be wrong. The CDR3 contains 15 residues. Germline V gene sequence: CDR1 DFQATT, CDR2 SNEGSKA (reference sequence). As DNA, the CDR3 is TGCAGTGCTAGCGAAAGACAGGCCGGGGGCGACGAGCAGTACTTC. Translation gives CSASERQAGGDEQYF.

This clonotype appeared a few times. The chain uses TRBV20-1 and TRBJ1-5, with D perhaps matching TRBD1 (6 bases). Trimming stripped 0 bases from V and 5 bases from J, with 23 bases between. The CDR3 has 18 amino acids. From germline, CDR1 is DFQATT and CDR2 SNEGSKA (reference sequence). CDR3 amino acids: CSARDRKPGHRPYQPQHF. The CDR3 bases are TGCAGTGCTAGAGATAGGAAGCCGGGACACAGACCTTATCAGCCCCAGCATTTT.

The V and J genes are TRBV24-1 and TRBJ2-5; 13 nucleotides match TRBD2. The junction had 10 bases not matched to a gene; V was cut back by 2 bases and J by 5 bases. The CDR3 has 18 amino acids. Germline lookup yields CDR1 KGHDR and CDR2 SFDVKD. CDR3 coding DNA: TGTGCCACCAGTGATTCGGGACTAGCGGGGCCACGGGGGGAGACCCAGTACTTC. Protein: CATSDSGLAGPRGETQYF.

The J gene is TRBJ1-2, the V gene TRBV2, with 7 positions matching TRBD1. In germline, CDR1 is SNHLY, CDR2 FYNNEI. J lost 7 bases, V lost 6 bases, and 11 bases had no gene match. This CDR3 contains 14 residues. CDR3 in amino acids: CASSAGTAVGGYTF. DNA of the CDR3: TGTGCCAGCAGCGCCGGGACAGCAGTAGGTGGCTACACCTTC.

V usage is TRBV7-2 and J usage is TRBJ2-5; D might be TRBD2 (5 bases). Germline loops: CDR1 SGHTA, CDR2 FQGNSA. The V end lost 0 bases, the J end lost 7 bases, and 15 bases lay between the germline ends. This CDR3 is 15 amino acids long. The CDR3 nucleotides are TGTGCCAGCAGCTTAGCCAGCCTCCCCAGCGGGACCCAGTACTTC. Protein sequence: CASSLASLPSGTQYF.

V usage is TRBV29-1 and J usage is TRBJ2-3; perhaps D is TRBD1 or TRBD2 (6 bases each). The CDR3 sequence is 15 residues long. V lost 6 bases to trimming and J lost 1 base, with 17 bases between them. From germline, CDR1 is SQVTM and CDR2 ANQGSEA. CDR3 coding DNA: TGCAGCGTCACAGGGAGGCAGGGCTGCACAGATACGCAGTATTTT. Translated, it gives CSVTGRQGCTDTQYF.

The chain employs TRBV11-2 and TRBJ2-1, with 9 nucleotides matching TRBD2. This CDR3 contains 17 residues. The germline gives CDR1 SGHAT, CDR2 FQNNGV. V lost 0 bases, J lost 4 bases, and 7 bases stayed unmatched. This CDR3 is CASSLDLGLAGYNEQFF. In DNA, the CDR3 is TGTGCCAGCAGCTTAGATCTAGGGCTAGCGGGATACAATGAGCAGTTCTTC.

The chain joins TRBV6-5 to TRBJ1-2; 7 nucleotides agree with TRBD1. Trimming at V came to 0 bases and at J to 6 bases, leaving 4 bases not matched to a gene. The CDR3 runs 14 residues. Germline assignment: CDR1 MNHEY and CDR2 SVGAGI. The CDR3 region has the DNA TGTGCCAGCAGTTACTCCGACAGGGCCGATGGCTACACCTTC. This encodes CASSYSDRADGYTF.

The CDR3 loop reads CSVERSGGRGYTF. CDR3 in DNA: TGCAGCGTTGAACGGTCAGGGGGACGGGGCTACACCTTC. The rearrangement joins TRBV29-1 to TRBJ1-2; 7 positions match TRBD1. The CDR3 contains 13 residues. Germline lookup yields CDR1 SQVTM and CDR2 ANQGSEA. The ends lost 2 bases at V and 8 bases at J; junction bases unmatched: 8.

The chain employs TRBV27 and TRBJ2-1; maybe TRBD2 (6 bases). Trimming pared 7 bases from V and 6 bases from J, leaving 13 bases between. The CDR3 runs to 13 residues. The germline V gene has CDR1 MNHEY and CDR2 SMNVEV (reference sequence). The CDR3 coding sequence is TGTGCCAGCAAGCTTACCGGGGGCAATGAGCAGTTCTTC. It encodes CASKLTGGNEQFF.

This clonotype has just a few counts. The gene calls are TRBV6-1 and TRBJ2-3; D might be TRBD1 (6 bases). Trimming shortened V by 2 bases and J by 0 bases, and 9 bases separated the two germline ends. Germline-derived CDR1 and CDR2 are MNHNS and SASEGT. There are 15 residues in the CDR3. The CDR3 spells CASSESDRSTDTQYF. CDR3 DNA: TGTGCCAGCAGTGAATCCGACAGGAGCACAGATACGCAGTATTTT.

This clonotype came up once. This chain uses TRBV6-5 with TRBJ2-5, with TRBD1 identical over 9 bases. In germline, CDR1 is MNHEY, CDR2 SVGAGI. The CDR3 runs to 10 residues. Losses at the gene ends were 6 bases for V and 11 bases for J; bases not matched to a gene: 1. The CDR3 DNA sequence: TGTGCCAGCAGGGGGACAGGGCAGTACTTC. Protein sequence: CASRGTGQYF.

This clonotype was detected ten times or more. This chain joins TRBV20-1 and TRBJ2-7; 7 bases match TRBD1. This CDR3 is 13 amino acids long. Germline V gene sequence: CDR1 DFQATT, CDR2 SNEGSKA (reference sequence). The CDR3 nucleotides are TGCAGCGCACGAGGGGGCTCTTCCTACGAGCAGTACTTC. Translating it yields CSARGGSSYEQYF.